This passage covers 9 T cell receptor beta chains from one sample sequenced in a study of T cell repertoires in cytomegalovirus infection. From the reads, TCRdb called clonotypes with MiXCR, one entry per CDR3 protein. The data show roughly 730,000 distinct CDR3 sequences, around 31% seen once. No antigen is known for these receptors. The sample in question was cultured PBMCs, obtained from culture after CMV antigen stimulation. The receptors stem from a human donor in good health (CMV status not recorded). Some clones in this sample may be carry-over from other donors' samples.

This rearrangement joins TRBV7-2 to TRBJ1-2, with TRBD1 as a possible D gene (6 bases). The V end was cut by 4 bases, the J end by 7 bases, with 22 bases between. The CDR3 is made up of 16 amino acids. The V gene's germline CDR1 is SGHTA and CDR2 FQGNSA. The CDR3 protein is CASSSIPTGTMGGYTF. The DNA of the CDR3 is TGTGCCAGCAGCTCTATCCCAACCGGGACAATGGGTGGCTACACCTTC.

The chain combines TRBV10-3 with TRBJ1-1; D possibly corresponds to TRBD1 (5 bases). V shed 10 bases and J shed 4 bases, with 16 bases lying between them. This CDR3 spans 13 amino acids. In germline, CDR1 is ENHRY, CDR2 SYGVKD. CDR3 sequence reads: CATLNQGGTEAFF. The DNA for the CDR3 is TGTGCCACCTTAAACCAGGGAGGCACTGAAGCTTTCTTT.

This clonotype has ten or more counts. This chain joins TRBV7-2 and TRBJ1-1; the match to TRBD1 covers 7 bases. Trimming cost V 5 bases and J 3 bases; bases outside gene matches: 9. The CDR3 extends over 15 amino acids. Germline V lookup: CDR1 SGHTA, CDR2 FQGNSA. CDR3 nucleotides: TGTGCCAGCAGCGCCCGACAGGGTTGGGACACTGAAGCTTTCTTT. Translation gives CASSARQGWDTEAFF. The full variable domain, with the rest looked up from reference TRBV7-2 and TRBJ1-1, is GAGVSQSPSNKVTEKGKDVELRCDPISGHTALYWYRQSLGQGLEFLIYFQGNSAPDKSGLPSDRFSAERTGGSVSTLTIQRTQQEDSAVYLCASSARQGWDTEAFFGQGTRLTVV.

This clonotype turned up a few times. The chain uses TRBV20-1 and TRBJ2-3, with D maybe TRBD2 (6 bases). V lost 1 base, J lost 14 bases, and 13 bases lay in between. The CDR3 sequence is 11 residues long. CDR1 is DFQATT and CDR2 is SNEGSKA in the germline V gene (reference sequence). The chain's CDR3 is CSARAGGLWYF. DNA of the CDR3: TGCAGTGCTAGAGCTGGGGGGTTATGGTATTTT.

This clonotype occurred a few times. This sequence joins TRBV7-9 and TRBJ2-7, with a possible D match to TRBD1 (6 bases). V lost 6 bases, J lost 4 bases, and 13 bases lay in between. The germline V gene has CDR1 SEHNR and CDR2 FQNEAQ (reference sequence). This CDR3 region has 13 residues. CDR3 coding DNA: TGTGCCAGCAGTTCTACCACAGGGTACGAGCAGTACTTC. Its translation: CASSSTTGYEQYF.

This clonotype came up a few times. J is TRBJ2-3 and V is TRBV6-1; 12 nucleotides match TRBD2. J gave up 4 bases and V 3 bases, and 5 bases lay outside the gene matches. From germline, CDR1 is MNHNS and CDR2 SASEGT. This CDR3 spans 16 amino acids. The CDR3 nucleotides are TGTGCCAGCAGTGACCCGACTAGCGGGAGTGCAGATACGCAGTATTTT. It is translated as CASSDPTSGSADTQYF.

This clonotype has only a few counts. The chain joins TRBV20-1 to TRBJ2-7; 10 bases are shared with TRBD2. The ends lost 3 bases at V and 0 bases at J; junction bases unmatched: 2. The germline gives CDR1 DFQATT, CDR2 SNEGSKA (reference sequence). This CDR3 region has 14 residues. CDR3 DNA: TGCAGTGCTAGCCTAGCGGGGGCCTCCTACGAGCAGTACTTC. Its translation is CSASLAGASYEQYF.

This clonotype was seen more than once but under ten times. This chain uses TRBV7-2 with TRBJ2-3; D perhaps matches TRBD1 (5 bases). The CDR3 spans 17 residues. V gave up 1 base and J gave up 2 bases, with 16 bases separating them. CDR1 and CDR2 (germline): SGHTA, FQGNSA. This chain's CDR3 is CASSLGGYSLNTDTQYF. The CDR3 region has the DNA TGTGCCAGCAGCTTAGGGGGCTATTCCCTAAACACAGATACGCAGTATTTT. Full variable domain (outside the CDR3, taken from reference TRBV7-2 and TRBJ2-3): GAGVSQSPSNKVTEKGKDVELRCDPISGHTALYWYRQSLGQGLEFLIYFQGNSAPDKSGLPSDRFSAERTGGSVSTLTIQRTQQEDSAVYLCASSLGGYSLNTDTQYFGPGTRLTVL.

This clonotype was seen only a few times. For the CDR3, the DNA is TGTGCCATCAGTGGGGGACAGGGGATTAAAGCTTTCTTT. It encodes CAISGGQGIKAFF. V usage is TRBV10-3 and J usage is TRBJ1-1; TRBD1 agrees at 10 bases. The CDR3 has 13 residues. J lost 9 bases, V lost 4 bases, and 5 bases had no gene match. Germline V gene lookup returns CDR1 ENHRY and CDR2 SYGVKD.